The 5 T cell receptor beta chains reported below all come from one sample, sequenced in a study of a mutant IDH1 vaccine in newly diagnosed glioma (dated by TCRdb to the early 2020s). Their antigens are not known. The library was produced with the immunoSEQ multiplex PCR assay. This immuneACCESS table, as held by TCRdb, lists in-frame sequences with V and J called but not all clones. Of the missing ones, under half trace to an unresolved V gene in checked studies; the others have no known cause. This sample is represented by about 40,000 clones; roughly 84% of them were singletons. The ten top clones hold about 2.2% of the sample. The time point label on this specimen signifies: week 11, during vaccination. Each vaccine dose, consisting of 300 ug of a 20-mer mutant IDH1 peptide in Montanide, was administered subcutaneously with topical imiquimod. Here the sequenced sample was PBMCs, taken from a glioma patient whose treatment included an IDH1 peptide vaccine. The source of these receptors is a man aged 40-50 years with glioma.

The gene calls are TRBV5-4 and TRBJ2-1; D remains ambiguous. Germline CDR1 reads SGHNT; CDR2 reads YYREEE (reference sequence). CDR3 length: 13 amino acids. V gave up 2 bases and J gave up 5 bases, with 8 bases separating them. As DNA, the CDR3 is TGTGCCAGCAGCTTTGTCGCCGACAATGAGCAGTTCTTC. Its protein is CASSFVADNEQFF.

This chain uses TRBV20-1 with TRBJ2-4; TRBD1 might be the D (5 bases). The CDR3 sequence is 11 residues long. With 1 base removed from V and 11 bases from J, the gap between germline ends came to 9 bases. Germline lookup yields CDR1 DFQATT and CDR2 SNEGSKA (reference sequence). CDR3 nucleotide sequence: TGCAGTGCTAGAGCAGGGTCTTTTCAGTACTTC. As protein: CSARAGSFQYF.

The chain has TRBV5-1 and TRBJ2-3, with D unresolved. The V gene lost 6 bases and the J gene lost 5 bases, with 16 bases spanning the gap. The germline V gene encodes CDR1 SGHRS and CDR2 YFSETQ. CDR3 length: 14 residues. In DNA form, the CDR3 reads TGCGCCAGCAAAGTCATGGATATGGGAGATACGCAGTATTTT. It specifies CASKVMDMGDTQYF.

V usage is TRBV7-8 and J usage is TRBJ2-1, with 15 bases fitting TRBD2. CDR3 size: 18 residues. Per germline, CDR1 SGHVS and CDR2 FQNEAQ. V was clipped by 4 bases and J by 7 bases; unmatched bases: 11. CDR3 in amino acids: CASSSPGLAGGGKNEQFF. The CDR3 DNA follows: TGTGCCAGCAGCTCCCCGGGACTAGCGGGAGGAGGTAAAAATGAGCAGTTCTTC. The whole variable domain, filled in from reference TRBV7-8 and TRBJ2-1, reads GAGVSQSPRYKVAKRGQDVALRCDPISGHVSLFWYQQALGQGPEFLTYFQNEAQLDKSGLPSDRFFAERPEGSVSTLKIQRTQQEDSAVYLCASSSPGLAGGGKNEQFFGPGTRLTVL.

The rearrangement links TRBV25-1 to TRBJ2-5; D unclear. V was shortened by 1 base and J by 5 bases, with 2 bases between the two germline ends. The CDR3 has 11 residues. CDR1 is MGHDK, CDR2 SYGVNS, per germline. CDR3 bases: TGTGCCAGCAGTGAATGGGAGACCCAGTACTTC. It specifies CASSEWETQYF. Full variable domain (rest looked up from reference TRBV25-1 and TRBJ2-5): EADIYQTPRYLVIGTGKKITLECSQTMGHDKMYWYQQDPGMELHLIHYSYGVNSTEKGDLSSESTVSRIRTEHFPLTLESARPSHTSQYLCASSEWETQYFGPGTRLLVL.